The 26 T cell receptor beta chains below were found in one sample sequenced in a study of blood T cell repertoires in COVID-19. The table came from immunoSEQ multiplex PCR; TCRdb's copy has only in-frame clones and leaves some out. Seen here are under 130,000 clones, about 90% observed once, and the top ten hold 3.5% to 4%. The sequencing input was peripheral blood. The receptors shown here come from a woman in her sixties or seventies with acute or convalescent COVID-19.

CDR3 coding DNA: TGTGCCAGCAGCGTAGAGAGACTAGCGGGAGGAGGAGAGCAGTTCTTC. Translation: CASSVERLAGGGEQFF. The rearrangement joins TRBV9 to TRBJ2-1; the match to TRBD2 covers 13 bases. CDR1 and CDR2 from the germline V gene are SGDLS and YYNGEE. This CDR3 has 16 amino acids. The trim removed 0 bases at V and 10 bases at J, leaving 7 bases unmatched.

The genes are TRBV6-5 and TRBJ2-1; TRBD2 matches 7 bases. Germline CDR1 MNHEY, CDR2 SVGAGI. The CDR3 consists of 16 residues. With V trimmed by 0 bases and J by 6 bases, 8 bases remained unmatched. CDR3 coding DNA: TGTGCCAGCAGTTACTCTACCACGGGAGGTCGCAATGAGCAGTTCTTC. It yields the protein CASSYSTTGGRNEQFF.

This clone was picked up a small number of times. The chain employs TRBV9 and TRBJ2-2; 8 bases agree with TRBD2. This CDR3 comprises 15 residues. CDR1 is SGDLS, CDR2 YYNGEE, per germline. V shed 4 bases and J 2 bases; nucleotides not matched to a gene: 4. The CDR3 nucleotides read TGTGCCAGCAGCCCCTTAGCGGGAAACACCGGGGAGCTGTTTTTT. Residues: CASSPLAGNTGELFF.

The chain combines TRBV5-1 with TRBJ2-2; D gene uncertain. Trimming took 5 bases from V and 0 from J, leaving 11 bases between them. This CDR3 spans 15 amino acids. Germline assignment: CDR1 SGHRS and CDR2 YFSETQ. CDR3 DNA sequence: TGCGCCAGCAGTGAGAGACTTACGAACACCGGGGAGCTGTTTTTT. Translated, it gives CASSERLTNTGELFF.

The rearrangement joins TRBV5-1 to TRBJ1-1, with D hard to call. Germline V CDR1 and CDR2: SGHRS, YFSETQ. Trimming shortened V by 0 bases and J by 4 bases, and 7 bases separated the two germline ends. The CDR3 contains 13 residues. In nucleotides, the CDR3 is TGCGCCAGCAGCTTGGTATCCGTCACTGAAGCTTTCTTT. This encodes CASSLVSVTEAFF.

The genes are TRBV7-8 and TRBJ2-5, with a tentative D call TRBD1 (5 bases). Germline loops: CDR1 SGHVS, CDR2 FQNEAQ. The CDR3 has 15 residues. Trimming removed 0 bases from V and 7 bases from J, with 15 bases in between. CDR3 DNA: TGTGCCAGCAGCTTAGCGTTCTTCGTCAGGGCGACCCAGTACTTC. Its protein product is CASSLAFFVRATQYF.

Only one count was recorded for this clone. This chain joins TRBV2 and TRBJ1-6, with D possibly being TRBD1 (5 bases). This CDR3 contains 14 residues. V was pared by 7 bases and J by 7 bases, with 14 bases between. Germline loops: CDR1 SNHLY, CDR2 FYNNEI. The CDR3 DNA sequence: TGTGCCAGCACGCCCGGGACTGTCAATTCACCCCTCCACTTT. Translating it yields CASTPGTVNSPLHF.

To note about this clone: Other DNA sequences from this sample encode an identical CDR3 as well. This chain joins TRBV12-3 or TRBV12-4 and TRBJ1-1, with 7 bases aligning to TRBD1. The CDR3 loop spans 13 amino acids. The ends lost 6 bases at V and 1 base at J; junction bases unmatched: 2. For the CDR3, the DNA is TGTGCCAGCAGCAGACAGGGGAACACTGAAGCTTTCTTT. Amino acids: CASSRQGNTEAFF.

The rearrangement uses TRBV4-2 and TRBJ2-1, with TRBD2 matching over 12 bases. The germline V gene encodes CDR1 LGHNA and CDR2 YNFKEQ. V was pared by 4 bases and J by 6 bases, with 4 bases of the junction left unmatched. The CDR3 has 15 amino acids. CDR3: CASSLGTSGPNEQFF. The CDR3 DNA is TGTGCCAGCAGCCTCGGGACTAGCGGGCCCAATGAGCAGTTCTTC.

The gene calls are TRBV5-5 and TRBJ2-5; 13 bases map to TRBD2. Unmatched junction bases numbered 6, after V lost 2 bases and J lost 2 bases. The CDR3 spans 17 residues. The germline gives CDR1 SGHKS, CDR2 YYEKEE (reference sequence). CDR3 residues: CASSLGTSGVPQETQYF. The CDR3 nucleotides are TGTGCCAGCAGCTTAGGGACTAGCGGGGTACCTCAAGAGACCCAGTACTTC.

This chain links TRBV6-5 with TRBJ1-2, with 8 bases that match TRBD1. J gave up 6 bases and V 6 bases, and 6 bases lay outside the gene matches. The CDR3 is 13 amino acids. Germline assignment: CDR1 MNHEY and CDR2 SVGAGI. The CDR3 here is CASRRDRSDGYTF. CDR3 DNA: TGTGCCAGCAGACGGGACAGGTCCGATGGCTACACCTTC.

This clone was seen more than once but under ten times. The rearrangement links TRBV6-5 to TRBJ2-2, with unresolved D. CDR1 and CDR2 (germline): MNHEY, SVGAGI. V was pared by 6 bases and J by 6 bases, with 14 bases between. The CDR3 loop spans 14 amino acids. CDR3 region: CASSLRPPAGELFF. The CDR3 DNA sequence: TGTGCCAGCAGCTTGCGTCCTCCCGCCGGGGAGCTGTTTTTT.

The chain combines TRBV4-2 with TRBJ2-2; 11 bases map to TRBD2. There are 19 residues in the CDR3. Germline loops: CDR1 LGHNA, CDR2 YNFKEQ. V shed 4 bases and J 2 bases; nucleotides not matched to a gene: 12. In DNA, the CDR3 is TGTGCCAGCAGCCCCCAGGGGGCTAGCGGGAGGACAAACACCGGGGAGCTGTTTTTT. It yields the protein CASSPQGASGRTNTGELFF.

The chain joins TRBV5-5 to TRBJ1-6, with D possibly being TRBD1 (5 bases). Trimming removed 4 bases at V and 7 bases at J, with 18 bases between. Germline V gene data show CDR1 as SGHKS and CDR2 as YYEKEE (reference sequence). The CDR3 has 16 amino acids. The CDR3 coding sequence is TGTGCCAGCAGCCTATCATACCGGGGACTAAATTCACCCCTCCACTTT. This translates into CASSLSYRGLNSPLHF.

The genes are TRBV3-1 (or the pseudogene TRBV3-2) and TRBJ1-4; 10 bases agree with TRBD1. After removal of 6 bases from V and 2 bases from J, the junction contained 9 bases not matched to a gene. The CDR3 sequence is 17 residues long. Germline assignment: CDR1 LGHDT and CDR2 YNNKEL (reference sequence). The CDR3 nucleotides are TGTGCCAGCAGTGATAGACAGGGGGCGCGTACTAATGAAAAACTGTTTTTT. It codes for CASSDRQGARTNEKLFF.

The V call is TRBV3-1 (or the pseudogene TRBV3-2), the J call TRBJ1-4, with TRBD1 matching 10 bases. The germline gives CDR1 LGHDT, CDR2 YNNKEL (reference sequence). This CDR3 spans 15 amino acids. The trim removed 2 bases at V and 6 bases at J, leaving 3 bases unmatched. As DNA, the CDR3 is TGTGCCAGCAGCCAACGCGGGACAGGGGATGAAAAACTGTTTTTT. Protein sequence: CASSQRGTGDEKLFF.

The J gene is TRBJ1-2, the V gene TRBV5-1; TRBD1 agrees at 7 bases. Per the germline V gene, CDR1 is SGHRS and CDR2 is YFSETQ. The V segment lost 4 bases and the J segment 4 bases; nucleotides outside the gene matches: 13. This CDR3 comprises 16 residues. In DNA, the CDR3 is TGCGCCAGCAGCGAAGGGACAGAGGACCCGTTCTATGGCTACACCTTC. As protein: CASSEGTEDPFYGYTF. The entire variable domain, with the rest obtained from reference TRBV5-1 and TRBJ1-2, is as follows: KAGVTQTPRYLIKTRGQQVTLSCSPISGHRSVSWYQQTPGQGLQFLFEYFSETQRNKGNFPGRFSGRQFSNSRSEMNVSTLELGDSALYLCASSEGTEDPFYGYTFGSGTRLTVV.

This sequence joins TRBV19 and TRBJ2-2; D perhaps matches TRBD2 (6 bases). CDR1 is LNHDA and CDR2 is SQIVND in the germline V gene (reference sequence). The V end was cut by 3 bases, the J end by 4 bases, with 12 bases between. The CDR3 contains 15 residues. CDR3 nucleotide sequence: TGTGCCAGTAGTATGGGGAGGCCTGGCACCGGGGAGCTGTTTTTT. Translation gives CASSMGRPGTGELFF. The full variable domain, rest sourced from reference TRBV19 and TRBJ2-2, is DGGITQSPKYLFRKEGQNVTLSCEQNLNHDAMYWYRQDPGQGLRLIYYSQIVNDFQKGDIAEGYSVSREKKESFPLTVTSAQKNPTAFYLCASSMGRPGTGELFFGEGSRLTVL.

This clone was observed once. The chain combines TRBV7-8 with TRBJ2-5; 9 nucleotides agree with TRBD1. This CDR3 is built from 16 residues. V gave up 6 bases and J gave up 5 bases; unmatched junction bases: 13. Germline V lookup: CDR1 SGHVS, CDR2 FQNEAQ. The CDR3 coding sequence is TGTGCCAGCAGTTCATTCCGGGACAGGGATCGGGAGACCCAGTACTTC. Translated: CASSSFRDRDRETQYF. The entire variable domain, with the rest obtained from reference TRBV7-8 and TRBJ2-5, is as follows: GAGVSQSPRYKVAKRGQDVALRCDPISGHVSLFWYQQALGQGPEFLTYFQNEAQLDKSGLPSDRFFAERPEGSVSTLKIQRTQQEDSAVYLCASSSFRDRDRETQYFGPGTRLLVL.

The chain couples TRBV7-3 to TRBJ1-1; a weak D match, TRBD1 (6 bases). The CDR3 is 14 residues long. The V gene lost 5 bases and the J gene lost 4 bases, with 14 bases spanning the gap. Germline V gives CDR1 SGHTA, CDR2 FQGTGA. The CDR3 here is CASSRTGIGTEAFF. As DNA, the CDR3 is TGTGCCAGCAGCCGAACAGGGATAGGCACTGAAGCTTTCTTT.

V and J are TRBV5-6 and TRBJ1-1; D is possibly TRBD1 (5 bases). Deletions cut 4 bases from V and 2 bases from J, with 9 bases between. The CDR3 is 13 amino acids. Germline CDR1 is SGHDT and CDR2 is YYEEEE. The CDR3 is CASSPRVNTEAFF. DNA for the CDR3: TGTGCCAGCAGCCCCAGGGTAAACACTGAAGCTTTCTTT.

The rearrangement uses TRBV3-1 (or the pseudogene TRBV3-2) and TRBJ1-4; D ambiguous. Germline assignment: CDR1 LGHDT and CDR2 YNNKEL (reference sequence). This CDR3 region has 15 residues. V gave up 2 bases and J gave up 1 base, with 8 bases separating them. CDR3: CASSQSPGTNEKLFF. In DNA, the CDR3 is TGTGCCAGCAGCCAATCGCCCGGAACTAATGAAAAACTGTTTTTT.

J is TRBJ1-3 and V is TRBV11-3, with 8 nucleotides matching TRBD1. Germline loops: CDR1 SGHNT, CDR2 YENEEA. With 5 bases clipped from V and 4 bases from J, the junction kept 10 bases outside the gene matches. The CDR3 spans 16 residues. The DNA of the CDR3 is TGTGCCAGCAGCCCCCTTTGGACAGGGAACGGAAACACCATATATTTT. This translates into CASSPLWTGNGNTIYF.

This sequence joins TRBV2 and TRBJ1-2; D possibly corresponds to TRBD1 (6 bases). In germline, CDR1 is SNHLY, CDR2 FYNNEI. CDR3 length: 14 amino acids. Trimming took 4 bases from V and 6 from J, leaving 15 bases between them. The CDR3 DNA reads as TGTGCCAGCAGTGGTGGCAGGGGAATCGATGGCTACACCTTC. It translates to CASSGGRGIDGYTF.

The V gene is TRBV10-3, the J gene TRBJ1-6, with TRBD1 matching over 9 bases. There are 14 residues in the CDR3. V dropped 7 bases and J dropped 7; count of bases not matched to a gene: 5. Per the germline V gene, CDR1 is ENHRY and CDR2 is SYGVKD. In nucleotides, the CDR3 is TGTGCCATCAACCCCGGGACAGGGAATTCACCCCTCCACTTT. This codes for CAINPGTGNSPLHF.

This clone showed up just once. The chain has TRBV6-5 and TRBJ2-7, with D perhaps TRBD1 (5 bases). Germline CDR1 MNHEY, CDR2 SVGAGI. V lost 1 base, J lost 3 bases, and 7 bases lay in between. The CDR3 has 13 residues. CDR3: CASSYYQGYEQYF. CDR3 nucleotide sequence: TGTGCCAGCAGTTACTATCAGGGCTACGAGCAGTACTTC.